The rows below give T cell receptor beta chains drawn from one sample of a study of blood T cell repertoires in COVID-19. Clones were read by immunoSEQ multiplex PCR, and TCRdb kept only the in-frame ones, dropping some. The sample shows tens of thousands of clones, about 78% of them seen only once. The sequenced sample consisted of peripheral blood. These receptors all come from a human donor in a cohort sampled during active COVID-19. CDR3s include the opening cysteine and the closing phenylalanine or tryptophan. D genes are given only for firm matches. Expanded clones are given a class, and other clones once, few, many or no size at all.

>TRBV10-2|NA|NA|TRBJ1-3
CASIETGDSGNTIYF
TGCGCCAGCATCGAGACGGGAGACTCTGGAAACACCATATATTTT
>TRBV10-1|TRBD2|NA|TRBJ2-7
CASSESASGRGDEQYF
TGCGCCAGCAGTGAGTCGGCTAGCGGGAGAGGTGACGAGCAGTACTTC
>TRBV6-5|TRBD2|NA|TRBJ2-5
CASSQAGVWETQYF
TGTGCCAGCAGCCAGGCGGGAGTATGGGAGACCCAGTACTTC
>TRBV11-2|TRBD1|once|TRBJ1-2
CASSEYRGLYGYTF
TGTGCCAGCAGCGAGTACAGGGGGCTCTATGGCTACACCTTC
>TRBV6-2/TRBV6-3|TRBD1|NA|TRBJ1-6
CASSQDRANSPLHF
TGTGCCAGCAGCCAGGACAGGGCCAATTCACCCCTCCACTTT
>TRBV27|NA|few|TRBJ2-3
CASSPRDHTDTQYF
TGTGCCAGCAGTCCCCGGGATCACACAGATACGCAGTATTTT
>TRBV10-1|NA|NA|TRBJ2-1
CASSPGVGYEQFF
TGCGCCAGCAGCCCGGGGGTAGGTTATGAGCAGTTCTTC
>TRBV28|NA|NA|TRBJ2-7
CASSYSSQVPFPYEQYF
TGTGCCAGCAGTTACTCATCACAGGTCCCCTTTCCCTACGAGCAGTACTTC
>TRBV29-1|NA|once|TRBJ2-7
CSVSSLEGYEQYF
TGCAGCGTTAGCAGTCTAGAGGGTTACGAGCAGTACTTC